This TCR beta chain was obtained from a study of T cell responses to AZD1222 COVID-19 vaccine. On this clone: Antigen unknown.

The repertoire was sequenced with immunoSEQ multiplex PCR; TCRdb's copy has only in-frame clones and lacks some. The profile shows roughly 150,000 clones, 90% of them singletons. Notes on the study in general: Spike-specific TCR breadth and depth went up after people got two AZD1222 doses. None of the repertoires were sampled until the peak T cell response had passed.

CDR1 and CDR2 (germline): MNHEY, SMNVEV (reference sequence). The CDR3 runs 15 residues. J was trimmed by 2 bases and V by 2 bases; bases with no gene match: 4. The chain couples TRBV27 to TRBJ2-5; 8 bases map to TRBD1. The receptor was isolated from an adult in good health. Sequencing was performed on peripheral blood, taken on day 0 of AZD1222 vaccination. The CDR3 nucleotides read TGTGCCAGCAGTTTAGAAGGGGACAGGCAAGAGACCCAGTACTTC. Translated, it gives CASSLEGDRQETQYF.